The 27 T cell receptor beta chains listed next were all sequenced from one sample in a study of blood T cell repertoires in COVID-19. TCRdb's table, derived via immunoSEQ multiplex PCR, lists solely in-frame clones and lacks some. Of 70,000 to 95,000 clones detected, roughly 88% appear once; the ten largest clones hold 20% to 30%. Input material: peripheral blood. These receptor sequences come from a human donor in a cohort sampled during active COVID-19.

The chain recombines TRBV5-4 with TRBJ2-1; possibly TRBD2 for D (6 bases). Germline V lookup: CDR1 SGHNT, CDR2 YYREEE (reference sequence). The CDR3 has 13 residues. The V gene lost 0 bases and the J gene lost 7 bases, with 8 bases spanning the gap. In DNA, the CDR3 is TGTGCCAGCAGCTTGGCCGGGGGAAATGAGCAGTTCTTC. Its translation: CASSLAGGNEQFF.

The CDR3 DNA sequence: TGCAGTGCTAGTACACTAGCGGGAGCGACCCACGAGCAGTACTTC. It specifies CSASTLAGATHEQYF. V is TRBV20-1 and J is TRBJ2-7; 11 positions match TRBD2. J lost 5 bases, V lost 3 bases, and 9 bases had no gene match. Germline V CDR1 and CDR2: DFQATT, SNEGSKA (reference sequence). The CDR3 contains 15 residues.

CDR3 region: CASSLQGQAYEQYF. The DNA of the CDR3 is TGCGCCAGCTCCCTCCAGGGTCAGGCCTACGAGCAGTACTTC. This chain links TRBV5-1 with TRBJ2-7; possibly TRBD1 for D (5 bases). Trimming cost V 7 bases and J 2 bases, with 16 bases left between them. The CDR3 runs to 14 residues. In germline, CDR1 is SGHRS, CDR2 YFSETQ. The full variable domain, with the rest looked up from reference TRBV5-1 and TRBJ2-7, is KAGVTQTPRYLIKTRGQQVTLSCSPISGHRSVSWYQQTPGQGLQFLFEYFSETQRNKGNFPGRFSGRQFSNSRSEMNVSTLELGDSALYLCASSLQGQAYEQYFGPGTRLTVT.

This clone was counted once. This chain joins TRBV4-2 and TRBJ1-2; D call uncertain. Germline values: CDR1 LGHNA, CDR2 YNFKEQ. This CDR3 is 14 amino acids long. Between the trimmed V and J ends, which lost 0 bases and 5 bases, there was a span of 10 bases. The CDR3 DNA sequence: TGTGCCAGCAGCCAAGAAGTGGGCGGGTATGGCTACACCTTC. This codes for CASSQEVGGYGYTF.

V gene TRBV6-2 or TRBV6-3 combines with J gene TRBJ2-5; 7 nucleotides agree with TRBD2. Germline CDR1 reads MNHEY; CDR2 reads SVGEGT. Trimming removed 6 bases from V and 4 bases from J; junction bases left unmatched: 11. CDR3 size: 15 residues. As DNA, the CDR3 is TGTGCCAGCAGCCCCGGGGGGAGGAGGTCAGAGACCCAGTACTTC. The encoded protein is CASSPGGRRSETQYF.

The rearrangement uses TRBV6-2 or TRBV6-3 and TRBJ2-7, with 7 nucleotides matching TRBD2. J gave up 0 bases and V 5 bases, and 4 bases lay outside the gene matches. There are 14 residues in the CDR3. Per the germline V gene, CDR1 is MNHEY and CDR2 is SVGEGT. In nucleotides, the CDR3 is TGTGCCAGCAGTACCCGGGGGGACTCCTACGAGCAGTACTTC. It is translated as CASSTRGDSYEQYF.

V is TRBV28 and J is TRBJ2-3; 10 bases agree with TRBD2. Trimming took 2 bases from V and 4 from J; bases not matched to a gene: 6. Germline CDR1 MDHEN, CDR2 SYDVKM. The CDR3 is 16 amino acids. This chain's CDR3 is CASSLQLAGYADTQYF. The CDR3 DNA follows: TGTGCCAGCAGTTTACAACTAGCGGGATACGCAGATACGCAGTATTTT.

This sequence joins TRBV5-4 and TRBJ2-3, with 8 nucleotides matching TRBD1. The CDR3 is 15 amino acids. V dropped 1 base and J dropped 0; count of bases not matched to a gene: 1. Germline V gene lookup returns CDR1 SGHNT and CDR2 YYREEE (reference sequence). The CDR3 nucleotides are TGTGCCAGCAGCTTGAGGACAGGGAGCACAGATACGCAGTATTTT. Protein: CASSLRTGSTDTQYF.

V gene TRBV7-2 combines with J gene TRBJ1-1; 9 bases fit TRBD1. CDR3 length: 14 amino acids. Germline V gene sequence: CDR1 SGHTA, CDR2 FQGNSA. J lost 3 bases, V lost 5 bases, and 4 bases had no gene match. In DNA form, the CDR3 reads TGTGCCAGCAGCCCCCGACAGGGGGACACTGAAGCTTTCTTT. Protein product: CASSPRQGDTEAFF.

This clone was counted only a few times. The chain is built from TRBV18 and TRBJ2-1; 7 bases fit TRBD2. Losses at the gene ends were 6 bases for V and 5 bases for J; bases not matched to a gene: 7. Germline V gene sequence: CDR1 KGHSH, CDR2 LQKENI. The CDR3 totals 14 residues. The CDR3 region has the DNA TGTGCCAGCTCCCTCCTCGGGACTAACAATGAGCAGTTCTTC. Protein product: CASSLLGTNNEQFF. The variable domain in full, completed from reference TRBV18 and TRBJ2-1, reads NAGVMQNPRHLVRRRGQEARLRCSPMKGHSHVYWYRQLPEEGLKFMVYLQKENIIDESGMPKERFSAEFPKEGPSILRIQQVVRGDSAAYFCASSLLGTNNEQFFGPGTRLTVL.

The V call is TRBV19, the J call TRBJ1-6, with TRBD1 as a possible D gene (5 bases). Trimming pared 8 bases from V and 13 bases from J, leaving 18 bases between. In germline, CDR1 is LNHDA, CDR2 SQIVND (reference sequence). The CDR3 totals 13 residues. The CDR3 region is CASCGTAGTPLHF. In nucleotides, the CDR3 is TGTGCCAGTTGCGGGACCGCGGGGACGCCCCTCCACTTT.

The chain has TRBV12-3 or TRBV12-4 and TRBJ2-3; 8 nucleotides align to TRBD1. The length of the CDR3 is 13 residues. After removal of 6 bases from V and 6 bases from J, the junction contained 5 bases not matched to a gene. CDR3 nucleotides: TGTGCCAGCAGGAAGACAGGGGCGGATACGCAGTATTTT. This codes for CASRKTGADTQYF.

The chain uses TRBV5-1 and TRBJ1-6; no definite D call. V dropped 0 bases and J dropped 5 bases, with 6 bases sitting between them. There are 14 residues in the CDR3. Germline CDR1 and CDR2: SGHRS and YFSETQ. CDR3 nucleotides: TGCGCCAGCAGCTTGGACGGTAATAATTCACCCCTCCACTTT. It codes for CASSLDGNNSPLHF.

The rearrangement joins TRBV4-1 to TRBJ1-4; 8 bases map to TRBD1. Germline CDR1 MGHRA, CDR2 YSYEKL. V shed 6 bases, J shed 7 bases, and the junction held 10 bases outside the gene matches. The CDR3 consists of 15 residues. The CDR3 bases are TGCGCCAGCAGAGATGGACAGGGTGGGAGTGAAAAACTGTTTTTT. This sequence encodes CASRDGQGGSEKLFF.

To note about this clone: The same CDR3 arises from other DNA sequences in this sample as well. This chain joins TRBV28 and TRBJ2-1; 11 positions agree with TRBD2. Trimming took 9 bases from V and 6 from J; bases not matched to a gene: 19. The germline V gene encodes CDR1 MDHEN and CDR2 SYDVKM. The CDR3 covers 18 residues. The CDR3 reads CASSTRYFSGRAGNEQFF. CDR3 coding DNA: TGTGCCAGTAGTACACGATATTTTAGCGGGAGGGCCGGCAATGAGCAGTTCTTC.

In regard to this clone: Additional DNA sequences in this sample encode the identical CDR3. V is TRBV7-2 and J is TRBJ1-3; the D gene is possibly TRBD1 (6 bases). CDR3 length: 17 amino acids. V lost 0 bases and J 3 bases, leaving 15 bases between the germline ends. Germline assignment: CDR1 SGHTA and CDR2 FQGNSA. The CDR3 DNA is TGTGCCAGCAGCTTAGCCGGGGGGGCGGGGGGTGGAAACACCATATATTTT. This translates into CASSLAGGAGGGNTIYF. Combining the CDR3 with reference TRBV7-2 and TRBJ1-3 gives the whole variable domain GAGVSQSPSNKVTEKGKDVELRCDPISGHTALYWYRQSLGQGLEFLIYFQGNSAPDKSGLPSDRFSAERTGGSVSTLTIQRTQQEDSAVYLCASSLAGGAGGGNTIYFGEGSWLTVV.

The chain employs TRBV11-2 and TRBJ1-2; D is ambiguous. Germline V gene lookup returns CDR1 SGHAT and CDR2 FQNNGV. V was cut by 1 base and J by 1 base, with 13 bases left in between. The CDR3 has 16 amino acids. The CDR3 here is CASSLGAGSYNYGYTF. The DNA for the CDR3 is TGTGCCAGCAGCTTAGGAGCAGGATCGTATAACTATGGCTACACCTTC.

The rearrangement joins TRBV15 to TRBJ2-1, with D possibly being TRBD2 (5 bases). V lost 3 bases, J lost 0 bases, and 12 bases lay in between. The CDR3 has 16 amino acids. In germline, CDR1 is LNHNV, CDR2 YYDKDF (reference sequence). DNA for the CDR3: TGTGCCACCAGCAGGGAGGACGCCCGCTCCTACAATGAGCAGTTCTTC. Translating gives CATSREDARSYNEQFF.

The chain is built from TRBV5-6 and TRBJ1-1; 9 bases agree with TRBD1. Germline V lookup: CDR1 SGHDT, CDR2 YYEEEE. V lost 6 bases and J lost 4; bases outside the gene matches: 7. The CDR3 is made up of 14 amino acids. The CDR3 spells CASIFGTGTTEAFF. CDR3 sequence (DNA): TGTGCCAGCATTTTTGGGACAGGGACCACTGAAGCTTTCTTT. The full variable domain, with the rest looked up from reference TRBV5-6 and TRBJ1-1, is DAGVTQSPTHLIKTRGQQVTLRCSPKSGHDTVSWYQQALGQGPQFIFQYYEEEERQRGNFPDRFSGHQFPNYSSELNVNALLLGDSALYLCASIFGTGTTEAFFGQGTRLTVV.

This chain connects TRBV2 to TRBJ2-2; the D gene is possibly TRBD2 (5 bases). CDR1 and CDR2 from the germline V gene are SNHLY and FYNNEI. This CDR3 comprises 17 residues. V was cut by 7 bases and J by 0 bases, with 18 bases left in between. The CDR3: CASIPLLGGSNTGELFF. The CDR3 DNA follows: TGTGCCAGCATTCCTCTTCTTGGCGGGTCGAACACCGGGGAGCTGTTTTTT. The full variable domain, its missing parts supplied by reference TRBV2 and TRBJ2-2, is EPEVTQTPSHQVTQMGQEVILRCVPISNHLYFYWYRQILGQKVEFLVSFYNNEISEKSEIFDDQFSVERPDGSNFTLKIRSTKLEDSAMYFCASIPLLGGSNTGELFFGEGSRLTVL.

By proportion, this clone is medium-sized. The chain combines TRBV6-5 with TRBJ2-7; D perhaps matches TRBD1 (6 bases). Trimming shortened V by 5 bases and J by 1 base, and 15 bases separated the two germline ends. The CDR3 totals 15 residues. CDR1 MNHEY and CDR2 SVGAGI come from the germline V gene. CDR3 nucleotide sequence: TGTGCCAGCAGTCAGGACAGAAATCCTTCCTACGAGCAGTACTTC. It translates to CASSQDRNPSYEQYF.

The V and J genes are TRBV7-9 and TRBJ2-5, with D perhaps matching TRBD2 (6 bases). The V end was cut by 3 bases, the J end by 4 bases, with 24 bases between. There are 18 residues in the CDR3. Per germline, CDR1 SEHNR and CDR2 FQNEAQ (reference sequence). The CDR3 region has the DNA TGTGCCAGCAGCTTGAGGTCCGGTGCGGCGGGGAAGGGAGAGACCCAGTACTTC. The encoded protein is CASSLRSGAAGKGETQYF.

The V call is TRBV11-3, the J call TRBJ2-3; TRBD1 is a possible D gene (6 bases). The CDR3 spans 14 residues. CDR1 and CDR2 (germline): SGHNT, YENEEA. Between the trimmed V and J ends, which lost 1 base and 3 bases, there was a span of 8 bases. The CDR3 bases are TGTGCCAGCAGCTTAGGGACAGCGACAGATACGCAGTATTTT. Translating gives CASSLGTATDTQYF. Together with reference TRBV11-3 and TRBJ2-3, the CDR3 gives the full variable domain: EAGVVQSPRYKIIEKKQPVAFWCNPISGHNTLYWYLQNLGQGPELLIRYENEEAVDDSQLPKDRFSAERLKGVDSTLKIQPAELGDSAVYLCASSLGTATDTQYFGPGTRLTVL.

The J gene is TRBJ1-1, the V gene TRBV6-5; D is possibly TRBD1 (5 bases). V was pared by 7 bases and J by 7 bases, with 19 bases between. The germline gives CDR1 MNHEY, CDR2 SVGAGI. The CDR3 runs 14 residues. The CDR3 protein is CASNRQGGVVEAFF. The CDR3, as DNA: TGTGCCAGCAACCGGCAGGGCGGGGTGGTTGAAGCTTTCTTT.

Of note for this clone: A much more abundant neighbour one base away suggests this may be a read error. This rearrangement joins TRBV5-5 to TRBJ2-2, with D perhaps TRBD1 (5 bases). CDR3 size: 15 residues. Germline V gene sequence: CDR1 SGHKS, CDR2 YYEKEE (reference sequence). The V end lost 2 bases, the J end lost 0 bases, and 8 bases lay between the germline ends. In DNA form, the CDR3 reads TGTGCCAGCAGCTTAGACAGCGCGAACACCGGGGAGCTGTTTTTT. Encoded protein: CASSLDSANTGELFF.

The CDR3, as DNA: TGTGCCAGCAGCCGGGAGTATGAGCAGTTCTTC. Translation gives CASSREYEQFF. The J gene is TRBJ2-1, the V gene TRBV7-9, with D perhaps matching TRBD2 (6 bases). CDR1 is SEHNR, CDR2 FQNEAQ, per germline (reference sequence). Trimming shortened V by 5 bases and J by 8 bases, and 7 bases separated the two germline ends. There are 11 residues in the CDR3.

The chain has TRBV15 and TRBJ2-7, with D tentatively TRBD1 (5 bases). This CDR3 is built from 14 residues. Between the trimmed V and J ends, which lost 1 base and 3 bases, there was a span of 10 bases. Germline CDR1 is LNHNV and CDR2 is YYDKDF (reference sequence). DNA for the CDR3: TGTGCCACCAGCAGAGGAAACAGGATCTACGAGCAGTACTTC. This codes for CATSRGNRIYEQYF. The full variable domain, completed using reference TRBV15 and TRBJ2-7, is DAMVIQNPRYQVTQFGKPVTLSCSQTLNHNVMYWYQQKSSQAPKLLFHYYDKDFNNEADTPDNFQSRRPNTSFCFLDIRSPGLGDTAMYLCATSRGNRIYEQYFGPGTRLTVT.